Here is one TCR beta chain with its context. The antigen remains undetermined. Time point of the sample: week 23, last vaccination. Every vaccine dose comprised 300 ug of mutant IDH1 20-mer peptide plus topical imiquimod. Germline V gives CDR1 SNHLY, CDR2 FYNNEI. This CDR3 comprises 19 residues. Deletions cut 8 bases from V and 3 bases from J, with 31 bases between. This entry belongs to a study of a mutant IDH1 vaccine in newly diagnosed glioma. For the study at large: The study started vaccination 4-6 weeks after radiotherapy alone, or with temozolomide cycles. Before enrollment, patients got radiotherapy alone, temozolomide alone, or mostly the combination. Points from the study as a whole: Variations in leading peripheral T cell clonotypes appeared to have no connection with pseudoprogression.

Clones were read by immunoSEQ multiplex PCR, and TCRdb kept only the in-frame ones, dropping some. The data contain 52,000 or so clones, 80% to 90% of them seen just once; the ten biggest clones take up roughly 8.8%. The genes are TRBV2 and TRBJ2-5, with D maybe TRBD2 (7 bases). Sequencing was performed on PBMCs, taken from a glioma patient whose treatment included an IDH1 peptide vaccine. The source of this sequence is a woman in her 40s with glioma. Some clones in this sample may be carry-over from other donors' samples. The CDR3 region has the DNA TGTGCCAGCCGGGCCTCGCGGGGGCGGGGGCTGGACCGTGAAGAGACCCAGTACTTC. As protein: CASRASRGRGLDREETQYF.